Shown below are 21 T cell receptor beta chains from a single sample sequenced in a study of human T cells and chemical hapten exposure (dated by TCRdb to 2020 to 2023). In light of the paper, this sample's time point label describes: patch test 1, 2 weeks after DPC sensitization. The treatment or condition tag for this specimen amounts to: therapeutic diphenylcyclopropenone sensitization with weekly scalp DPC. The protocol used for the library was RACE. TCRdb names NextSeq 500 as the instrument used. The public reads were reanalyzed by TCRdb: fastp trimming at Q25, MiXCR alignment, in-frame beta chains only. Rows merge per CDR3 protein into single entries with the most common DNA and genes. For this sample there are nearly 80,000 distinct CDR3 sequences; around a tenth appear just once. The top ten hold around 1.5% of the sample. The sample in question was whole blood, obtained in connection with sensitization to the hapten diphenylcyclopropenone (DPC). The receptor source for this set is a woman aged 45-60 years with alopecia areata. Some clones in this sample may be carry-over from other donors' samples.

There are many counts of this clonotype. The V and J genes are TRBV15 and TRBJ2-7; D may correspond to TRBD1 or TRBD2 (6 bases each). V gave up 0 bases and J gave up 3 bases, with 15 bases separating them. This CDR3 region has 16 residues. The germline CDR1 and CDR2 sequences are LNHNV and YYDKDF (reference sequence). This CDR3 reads CATSRDRGGFGYEQYF. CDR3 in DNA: TGTGCCACCAGCAGAGATCGAGGGGGGTTCGGCTACGAGCAGTACTTC.

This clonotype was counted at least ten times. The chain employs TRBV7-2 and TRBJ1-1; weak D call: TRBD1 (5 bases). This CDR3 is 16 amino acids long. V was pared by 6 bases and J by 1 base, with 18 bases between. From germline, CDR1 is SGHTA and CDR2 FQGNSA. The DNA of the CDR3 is TGTGCCAGCAGACGAGTGGGGACTAATGCGAACACTGAAGCTTTCTTT. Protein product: CASRRVGTNANTEAFF.

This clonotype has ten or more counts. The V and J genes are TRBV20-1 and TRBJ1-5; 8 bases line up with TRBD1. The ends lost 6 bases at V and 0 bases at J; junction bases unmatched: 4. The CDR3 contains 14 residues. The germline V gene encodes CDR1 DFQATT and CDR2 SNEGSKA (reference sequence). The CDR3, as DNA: TGCAGTGCGACGACAGGGGATAGCAATCAGCCCCAGCATTTT. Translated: CSATTGDSNQPQHF.

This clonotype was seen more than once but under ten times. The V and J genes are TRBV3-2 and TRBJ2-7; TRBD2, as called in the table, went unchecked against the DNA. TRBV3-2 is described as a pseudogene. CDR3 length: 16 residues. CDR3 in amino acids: CASSQGPSGISYEQYF. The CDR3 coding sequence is TGTGCCAGCAGCCAAGGTCCTAGCGGGATTTCCTACGAGCAGTACTTC.

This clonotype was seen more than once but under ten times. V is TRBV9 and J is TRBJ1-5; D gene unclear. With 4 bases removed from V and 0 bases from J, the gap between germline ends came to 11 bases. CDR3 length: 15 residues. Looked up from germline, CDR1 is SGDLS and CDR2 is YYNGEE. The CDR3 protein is CASSSRRDSNQPQHF. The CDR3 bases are TGTGCCAGCAGCTCCAGACGGGATAGCAATCAGCCCCAGCATTTT.

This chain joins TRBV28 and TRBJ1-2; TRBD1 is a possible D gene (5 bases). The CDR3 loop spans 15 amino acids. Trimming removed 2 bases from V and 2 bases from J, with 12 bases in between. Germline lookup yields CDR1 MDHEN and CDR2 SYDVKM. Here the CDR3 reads CASSLNNRRNYGYTF. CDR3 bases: TGTGCCAGCAGTTTAAATAACAGGAGGAACTATGGCTACACCTTC.

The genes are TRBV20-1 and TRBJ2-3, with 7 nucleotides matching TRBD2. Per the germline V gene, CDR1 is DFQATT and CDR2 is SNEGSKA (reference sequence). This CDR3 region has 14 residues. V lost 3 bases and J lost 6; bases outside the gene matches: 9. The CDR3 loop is CSARERGPGDTQYF. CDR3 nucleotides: TGCAGTGCTAGGGAGCGGGGCCCAGGGGATACGCAGTATTTT.

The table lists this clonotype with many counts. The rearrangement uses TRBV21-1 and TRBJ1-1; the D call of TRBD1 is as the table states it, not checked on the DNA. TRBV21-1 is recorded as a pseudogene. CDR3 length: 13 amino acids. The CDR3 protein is CASSKDRVPEAFF. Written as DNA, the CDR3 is TGTGCCAGCAGCAAGGACAGGGTCCCTGAAGCTTTCTTT.

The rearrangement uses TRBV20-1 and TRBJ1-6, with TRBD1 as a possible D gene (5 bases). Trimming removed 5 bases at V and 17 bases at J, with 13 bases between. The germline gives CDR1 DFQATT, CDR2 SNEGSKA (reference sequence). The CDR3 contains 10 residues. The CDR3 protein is CSAPGPTIHF. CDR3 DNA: TGCAGTGCTCCGGGACCCACGATCCACTTT.

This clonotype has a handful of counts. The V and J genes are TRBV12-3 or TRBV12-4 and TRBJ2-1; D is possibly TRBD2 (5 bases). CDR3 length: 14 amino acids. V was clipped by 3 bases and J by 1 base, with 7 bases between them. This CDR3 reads CASSFEGSYNEQFF. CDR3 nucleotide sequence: TGTGCCAGCAGTTTCGAGGGTTCCTACAATGAGCAGTTCTTC.

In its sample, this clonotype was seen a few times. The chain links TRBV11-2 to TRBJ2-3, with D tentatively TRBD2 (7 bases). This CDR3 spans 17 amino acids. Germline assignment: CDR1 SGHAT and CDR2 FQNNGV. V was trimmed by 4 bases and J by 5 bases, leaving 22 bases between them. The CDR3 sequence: CASSSGLHGGRGDTQYF. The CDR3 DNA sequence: TGTGCCAGCAGCTCGGGACTCCACGGGGGGCGAGGAGATACGCAGTATTTT.

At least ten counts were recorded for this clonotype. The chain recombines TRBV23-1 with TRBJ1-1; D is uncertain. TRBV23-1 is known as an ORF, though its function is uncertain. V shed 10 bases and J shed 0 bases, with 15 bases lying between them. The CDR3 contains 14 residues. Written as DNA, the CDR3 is TGCGCCACCCAGTCCGGCCACTTGAACACTGAAGCTTTCTTT. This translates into CATQSGHLNTEAFF.

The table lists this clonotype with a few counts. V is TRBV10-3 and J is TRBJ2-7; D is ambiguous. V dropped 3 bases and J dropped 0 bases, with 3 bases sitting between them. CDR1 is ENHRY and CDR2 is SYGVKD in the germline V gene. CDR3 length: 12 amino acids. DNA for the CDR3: TGTGCCATCAGTGAACGCTCCTACGAGCAGTACTTC. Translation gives CAISERSYEQYF.

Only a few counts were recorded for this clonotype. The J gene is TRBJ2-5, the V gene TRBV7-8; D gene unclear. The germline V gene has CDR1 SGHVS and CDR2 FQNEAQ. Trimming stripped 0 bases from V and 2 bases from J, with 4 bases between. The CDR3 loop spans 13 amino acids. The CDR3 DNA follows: TGTGCCAGCAGCTTAGCGCATCAAGAGACCCAGTACTTC. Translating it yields CASSLAHQETQYF.

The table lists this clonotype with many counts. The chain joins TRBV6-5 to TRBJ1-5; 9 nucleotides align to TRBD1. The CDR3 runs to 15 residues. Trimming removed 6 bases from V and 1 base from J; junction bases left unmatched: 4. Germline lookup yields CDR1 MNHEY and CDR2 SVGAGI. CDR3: CASRDGTGSNQPQHF. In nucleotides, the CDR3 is TGTGCCAGCAGGGACGGGACAGGGAGCAATCAGCCCCAGCATTTT.

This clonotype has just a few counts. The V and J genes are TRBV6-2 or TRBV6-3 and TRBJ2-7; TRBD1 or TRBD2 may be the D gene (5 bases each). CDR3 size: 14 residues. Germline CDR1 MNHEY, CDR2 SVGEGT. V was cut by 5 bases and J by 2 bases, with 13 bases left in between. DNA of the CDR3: TGTGCCAGCAGTCTCCGGGACGGAGCCTACGAGCAGTACTTC. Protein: CASSLRDGAYEQYF.

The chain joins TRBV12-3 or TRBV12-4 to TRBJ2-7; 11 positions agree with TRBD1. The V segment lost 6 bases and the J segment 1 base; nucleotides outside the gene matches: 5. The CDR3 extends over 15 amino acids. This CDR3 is CASRYGTGGSYEQYF. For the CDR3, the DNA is TGTGCCAGCAGATATGGGACAGGGGGATCCTACGAGCAGTACTTC.

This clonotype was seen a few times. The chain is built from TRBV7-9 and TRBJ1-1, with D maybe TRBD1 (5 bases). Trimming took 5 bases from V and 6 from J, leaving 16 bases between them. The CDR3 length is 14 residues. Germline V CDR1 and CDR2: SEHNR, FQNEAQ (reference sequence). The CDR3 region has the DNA TGTGCCAGCAGCCAGGGCGGAGGTGGGGCTGAAGCTTTCTTT. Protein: CASSQGGGGAEAFF.

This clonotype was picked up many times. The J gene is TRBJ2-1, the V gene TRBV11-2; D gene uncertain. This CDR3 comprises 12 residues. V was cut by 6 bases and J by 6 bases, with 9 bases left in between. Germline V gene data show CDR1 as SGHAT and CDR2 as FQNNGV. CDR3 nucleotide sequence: TGTGCCAGCAGGCAAGGAGCCAATGAGCAGTTCTTC. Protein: CASRQGANEQFF.

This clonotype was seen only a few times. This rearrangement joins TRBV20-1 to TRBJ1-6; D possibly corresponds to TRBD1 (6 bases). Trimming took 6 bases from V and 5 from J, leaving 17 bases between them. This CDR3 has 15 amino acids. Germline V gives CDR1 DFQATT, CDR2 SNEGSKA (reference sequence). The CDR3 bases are TGCAGTGCCCCTCCCCGCGCAGGGGATAATTCACCCCTCCACTTT. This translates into CSAPPRAGDNSPLHF.

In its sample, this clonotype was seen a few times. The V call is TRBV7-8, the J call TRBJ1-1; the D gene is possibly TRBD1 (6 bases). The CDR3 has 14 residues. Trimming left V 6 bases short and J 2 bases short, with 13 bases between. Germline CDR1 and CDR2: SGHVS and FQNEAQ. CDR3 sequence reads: CASRNRETNTEAFF. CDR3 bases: TGTGCCAGCAGGAACAGGGAAACTAACACTGAAGCTTTCTTT.